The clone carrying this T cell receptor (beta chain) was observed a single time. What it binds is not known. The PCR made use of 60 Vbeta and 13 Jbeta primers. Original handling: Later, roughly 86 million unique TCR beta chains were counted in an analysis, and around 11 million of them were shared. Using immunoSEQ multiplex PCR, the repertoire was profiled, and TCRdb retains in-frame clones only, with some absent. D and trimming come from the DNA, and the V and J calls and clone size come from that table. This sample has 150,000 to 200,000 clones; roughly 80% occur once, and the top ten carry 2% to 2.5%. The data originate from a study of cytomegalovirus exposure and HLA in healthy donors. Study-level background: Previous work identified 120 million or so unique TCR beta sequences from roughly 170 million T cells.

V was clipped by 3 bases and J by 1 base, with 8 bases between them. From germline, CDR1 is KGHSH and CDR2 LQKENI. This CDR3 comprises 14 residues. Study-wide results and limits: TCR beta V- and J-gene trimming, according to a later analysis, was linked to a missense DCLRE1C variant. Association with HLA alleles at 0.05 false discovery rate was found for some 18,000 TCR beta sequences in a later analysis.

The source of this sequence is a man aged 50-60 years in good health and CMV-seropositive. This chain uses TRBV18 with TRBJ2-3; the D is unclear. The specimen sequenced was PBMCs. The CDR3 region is CASSPETRTDTQYF. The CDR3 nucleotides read TGTGCCAGCTCACCGGAGACCCGCACAGATACGCAGTATTTT.